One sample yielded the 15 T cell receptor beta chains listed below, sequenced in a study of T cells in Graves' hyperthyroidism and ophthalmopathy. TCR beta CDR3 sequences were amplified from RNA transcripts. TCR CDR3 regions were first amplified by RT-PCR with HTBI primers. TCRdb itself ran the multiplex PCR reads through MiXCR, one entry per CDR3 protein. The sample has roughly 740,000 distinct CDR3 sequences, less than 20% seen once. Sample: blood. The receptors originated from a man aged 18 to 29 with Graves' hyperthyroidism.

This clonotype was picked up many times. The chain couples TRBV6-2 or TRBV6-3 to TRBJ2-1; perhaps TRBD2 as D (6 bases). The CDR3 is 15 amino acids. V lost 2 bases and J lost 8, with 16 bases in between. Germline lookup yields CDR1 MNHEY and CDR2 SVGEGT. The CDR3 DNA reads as TGTGCCAGCAGTTACGAGGGCGGGAACGAGGATGAGCAGTTCTTC. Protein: CASSYEGGNEDEQFF.

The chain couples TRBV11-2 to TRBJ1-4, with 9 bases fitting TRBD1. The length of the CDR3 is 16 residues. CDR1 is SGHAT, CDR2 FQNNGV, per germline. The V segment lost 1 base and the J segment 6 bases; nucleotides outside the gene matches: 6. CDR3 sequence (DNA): TGTGCCAGCAGCTTAGCCAAGGGACAGGGTTATGAAAAACTGTTTTTT. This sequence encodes CASSLAKGQGYEKLFF.

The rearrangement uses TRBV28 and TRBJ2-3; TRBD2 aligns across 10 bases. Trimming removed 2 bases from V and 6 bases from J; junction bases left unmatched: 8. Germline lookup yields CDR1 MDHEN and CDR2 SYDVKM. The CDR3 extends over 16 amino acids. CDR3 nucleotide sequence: TGTGCCAGCAGTTTAGCGGGACTAGCGTACCCGGATACGCAGTATTTT. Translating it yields CASSLAGLAYPDTQYF. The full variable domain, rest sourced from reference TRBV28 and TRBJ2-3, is DVKVTQSSRYLVKRTGEKVFLECVQDMDHENMFWYRQDPGLGLRLIYFSYDVKMKEKGDIPEGYSVSREKKERFSLILESASTNQTSMYLCASSLAGLAYPDTQYFGPGTRLTVL.

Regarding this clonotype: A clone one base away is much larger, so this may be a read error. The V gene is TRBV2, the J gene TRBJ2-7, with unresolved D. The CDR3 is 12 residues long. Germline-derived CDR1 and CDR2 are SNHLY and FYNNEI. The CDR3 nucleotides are TGTGCCAGCAGGGTGGGGTCCTACGAGGAGTACTTC. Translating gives CASRVGSYEEYF.

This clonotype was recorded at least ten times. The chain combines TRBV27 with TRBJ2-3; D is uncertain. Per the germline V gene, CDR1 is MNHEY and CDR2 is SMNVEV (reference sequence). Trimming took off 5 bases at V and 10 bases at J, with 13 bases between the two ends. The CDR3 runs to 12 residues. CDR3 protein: CASSVRAPAQYF. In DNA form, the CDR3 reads TGTGCCAGCAGTGTTCGGGCACCTGCGCAGTATTTT.

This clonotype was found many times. This CDR3 reads CASTWAYYGYTF. In DNA form, the CDR3 reads TGTGCCAGCACCTGGGCATACTATGGCTACACCTTC. The rearrangement joins TRBV12-3 or TRBV12-4 to TRBJ1-2; D remains unclear. The germline V and J ends were trimmed by 7 bases and 3 bases, with 9 bases remaining between them. This CDR3 spans 12 amino acids.

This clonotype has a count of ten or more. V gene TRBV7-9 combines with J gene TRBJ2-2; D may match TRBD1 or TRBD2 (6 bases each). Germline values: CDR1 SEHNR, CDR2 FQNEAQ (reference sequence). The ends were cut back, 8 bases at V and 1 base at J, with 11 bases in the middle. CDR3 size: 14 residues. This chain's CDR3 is CASSGGGNTGELFF. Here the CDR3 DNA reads TGTGCCAGCTCCGGAGGGGGGAACACCGGGGAGCTGTTTTTT.

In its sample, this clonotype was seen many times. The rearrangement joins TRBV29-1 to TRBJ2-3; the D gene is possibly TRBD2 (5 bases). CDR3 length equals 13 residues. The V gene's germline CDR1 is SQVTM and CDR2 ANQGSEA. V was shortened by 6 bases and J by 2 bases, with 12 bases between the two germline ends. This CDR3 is CSVSSRSTDTQYF. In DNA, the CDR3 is TGCAGCGTCTCTAGCCGATCCACAGATACGCAGTATTTT.

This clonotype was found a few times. The CDR3 sequence is CASSPPFQGFTEQYF. The CDR3 DNA reads TGTGCCAGCTCACCGCCTTTTCAGGGGTTCACCGAGCAGTACTTC. This chain uses TRBV18 with TRBJ2-7; a possible D gene is TRBD1 (6 bases). With 3 bases removed from V and 6 bases from J, the gap between germline ends came to 18 bases. From germline, CDR1 is KGHSH and CDR2 LQKENI. The CDR3 covers 15 residues. The entire variable domain, with the rest obtained from reference TRBV18 and TRBJ2-7, is as follows: NAGVMQNPRHLVRRRGQEARLRCSPMKGHSHVYWYRQLPEEGLKFMVYLQKENIIDESGMPKERFSAEFPKEGPSILRIQQVVRGDSAAYFCASSPPFQGFTEQYFGPGTRLTVT.

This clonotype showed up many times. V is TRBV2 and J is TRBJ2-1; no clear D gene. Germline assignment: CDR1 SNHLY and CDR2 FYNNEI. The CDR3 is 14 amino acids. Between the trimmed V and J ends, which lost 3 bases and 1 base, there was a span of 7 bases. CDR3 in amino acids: CASSDELSYNEQFF. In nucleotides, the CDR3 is TGTGCCAGCAGTGATGAGCTGTCCTACAATGAGCAGTTCTTC.

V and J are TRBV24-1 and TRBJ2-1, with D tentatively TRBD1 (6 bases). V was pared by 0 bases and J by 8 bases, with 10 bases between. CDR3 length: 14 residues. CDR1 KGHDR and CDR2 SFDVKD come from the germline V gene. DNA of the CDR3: TGTGCCACCAGTGATTTGACCCCAGGGGATGAGCAGTTCTTC. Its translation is CATSDLTPGDEQFF.

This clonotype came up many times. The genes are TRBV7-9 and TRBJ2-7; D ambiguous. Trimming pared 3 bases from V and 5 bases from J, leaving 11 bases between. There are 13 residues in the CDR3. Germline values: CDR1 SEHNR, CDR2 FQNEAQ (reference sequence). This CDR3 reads CASSLSLFHEQYF. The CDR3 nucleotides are TGTGCCAGCAGCTTGTCTTTGTTCCACGAGCAGTACTTC. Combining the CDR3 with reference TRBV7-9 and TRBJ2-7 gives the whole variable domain DTGVSQNPRHKITKRGQNVTFRCDPISEHNRLYWYRQTLGQGPEFLTYFQNEAQLEKSRLLSDRFSAERPKGSFSTLEIQRTEQGDSAMYLCASSLSLFHEQYFGPGTRLTVT.

Here the CDR3 reads CASSRAPTSVRAGELFF. CDR3 nucleotide sequence: TGTGCCAGCAGCCGGGCCCCGACTAGCGTGCGAGCCGGGGAGCTGTTTTTT. The chain has TRBV7-8 and TRBJ2-2; 8 bases are a match to TRBD2. Germline V gives CDR1 SGHVS, CDR2 FQNEAQ. V trimming: 5 bases; J trimming: 6 bases; junction bases outside the gene matches: 14. The CDR3 totals 17 residues.

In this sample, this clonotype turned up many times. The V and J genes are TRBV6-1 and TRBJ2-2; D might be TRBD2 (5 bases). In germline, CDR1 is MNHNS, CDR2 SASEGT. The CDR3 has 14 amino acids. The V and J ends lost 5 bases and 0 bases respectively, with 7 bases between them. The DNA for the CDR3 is TGTGCCAGCAGTTCCGGGACGAACACCGGGGAGCTGTTTTTT. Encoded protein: CASSSGTNTGELFF.

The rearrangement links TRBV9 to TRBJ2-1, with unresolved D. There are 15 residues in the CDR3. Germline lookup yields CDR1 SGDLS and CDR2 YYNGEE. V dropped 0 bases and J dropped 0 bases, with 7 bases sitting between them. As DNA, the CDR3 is TGTGCCAGCAGCGTAGCGGCCAACTCCTACAATGAGCAGTTCTTC. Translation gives CASSVAANSYNEQFF.